This TCR beta chain was found in a study of PD-1 blockade in classical Hodgkin lymphoma (dated by TCRdb to 2018 to 2021). General notes on the study: Nivolumab dosing was 3 mg/kg intravenously every 2 weeks, continuing until either disease progression or unacceptable toxicity. To define a peripheral blood immune signature of response to PD-1 blockade in classical Hodgkin lymphoma, the study combined TCR beta sequencing with CyTOF. The paper as a whole reports these results and caveats: Diversity was lower in patients who began nivolumab less than 1 year after ASCT, so these patients were left out of later analyses to avoid confounding by immune reconstitution. Baseline diversity similar to that of newly diagnosed patients was observed in trial patients achieving complete response, whereas significantly lower diversity was observed in partial responders and progressors. Baseline TCR diversity was reported to be lower in newly diagnosed patients than in healthy donors, and even lower in relapsed/refractory patients. CD4+ but not CD8+ TCR diversity rose significantly by C4D1 (p=0.0027 vs p=0.16), most apparent in complete responders (p=0.02). Only a single clinical trial cohort was studied, and what caused the repertoire differences, possibly disease activity or prior therapy, remained undefined.

In the paper's terms, the time point label means: cycle 2 day 1 (C2D1) of nivolumab. Every trial patient had relapsed after autologous stem cell transplantation, and cohorts A, B and C differed in prior brentuximab vedotin exposure. The trial cohort comprised 56 patients with relapsed/refractory classical Hodgkin lymphoma whose best overall responses were complete response, partial response or progressive disease. Single-agent nivolumab was administered to trial patients in the multi-cohort phase II CheckMate 205 trial. An independent review committee assessed best overall response by applying the 2007 International Working Group response criteria. Trial PBMCs were collected immediately before nivolumab initiation (C1D1) and during therapy at cycle 2 day 1 and cycle 4 day 1. Peripheral blood was collected in 8 mL Vacutainer Cell Preparation Tubes, from which PBMCs were isolated by centrifugation and then cryopreserved.

V loses 4 bases, J loses 4 bases, and the germline ends lie 16 bases apart. Spanning cysteine to phenylalanine, the CDR3 consists of 15 amino acids. The kept DNA is CDR3 alone, 45 bases in frame from the first base. The germline V gene provides CDR1 SGHRS and CDR2 YFSETQ. Genomic DNA was extracted with the Qiagen DNeasy kit from unsorted PBMCs and from negatively selected CD4+ and CD8+ fractions. Amplification of TCR beta CDR3 regions was done by immunoSEQ multiplex PCR with primers that anneal to V and J segments. A synthetic immune receptor repertoire was used to minimize amplification bias, and any remaining bias was removed computationally after sequencing. For the original study's pipeline: Custom Python scripts were used to quantify repertoire diversity as the Shannon entropy index. The unsorted, CD4+ and CD8+ repertoires were each analyzed separately, with the exception of combined analyses, where CD4+ and CD8+ sequences were merged in silico. A clone was considered expanded if an increase in frequency of at least 2-fold after treatment relative to C1D1 was found, and a pseudocount of 0.5 was applied to clones undetected at baseline. Clones with 0 or 1 copy at C1D1 were classified as singleton clones, and clones with 2 or more copies were classified as non-singleton clones. By matching protein sequences in sorted samples from the same patient, clones expanded in unsorted samples were annotated as CD4+, CD8+ or unknown. Wilcoxon tests on paired samples were used to test diversity changes from C1D1 to C4D1. The immuneACCESS repertoire file appears here via TCRdb, limited to in-frame rearrangements. These files lack a portion of the clones; in checked studies, under half of the deficit traces to unresolved V genes, and the cause of the others is not known. That table furnishes V, J and clone size, whereas the DNA furnished D and trimming. This sample holds around 45,000 clones; approximately 79% were observed only once. The ten top clones hold 2.5% to 3.5% of the sample.

A note on this clone: Its antigen is still unknown. Qualities for individual bases were not recorded, and no much larger clone is one base off.

The chain joins TRBV5-1 to TRBJ2-3; the D gene is perhaps TRBD1 or TRBD2, as each covers 5 bases. The sequence was collected from a human donor with classical Hodgkin lymphoma. Sequenced here: peripheral blood mononuclear cells (PBMCs), sampled before the second cycle of nivolumab. This receptor carries the CDR3 CASSPPGAWADTQYF. The nucleotides read TGCGCCAGCAGCCCCCCCGGGGCGTGGGCAGATACGCAGTATTTT. The entire variable domain, with the stretches around the CDR3 drawn from the reference TRBV5-1 and TRBJ2-3 proteins, is KAGVTQTPRYLIKTRGQQVTLSCSPISGHRSVSWYQQTPGQGLQFLFEYFSETQRNKGNFPGRFSGRQFSNSRSEMNVSTLELGDSALYLCASSPPGAWADTQYFGPGTRLTVL.